This T cell receptor beta chain was obtained from a study of post-analysis software for immune sequencing data. About the study: Clinical courses comprised relapsing-remitting, secondary progressive and progressive-relapsing multiple sclerosis.

Only a few counts were recorded for this clonotype. Its antigen is unidentified. Each TCR beta cDNA library carried unique molecular identifiers. The authors obtained 500,000 or so cDNA molecules from roughly 1 to 10 million T cells. TCRdb passed the PCR reads through MiXCR, listing each CDR3 protein once. The repertoire includes fewer than 850,000 distinct CDR3 sequences, about half of them detected once, and roughly 4.4% sits in the top ten. General study points: Samples from a shared batch, those prepared together, strongly co-clustered by F measure. Five TRBV segments, TRBV5-6, TRBV5-1 and TRBV20-1 among them, were found more frequent in patients than controls. People with multiple sclerosis had a significantly lower normalized Chao1 diversity than controls did.

Looked up from germline, CDR1 is MGHDK and CDR2 is SYGVNS. The germline V and J ends were trimmed by 0 bases and 6 bases, with 14 bases remaining between them. The CDR3 is made up of 15 amino acids. The rearrangement uses TRBV25-1 and TRBJ1-2, with D maybe TRBD1 (5 bases). This TCR was recovered from a girl under 18 with multiple sclerosis. Source material: blood. CDR3 nucleotides: TGTGCCAGCAGTGAATACGTCGGGGGAGGGGATGGCTACACCTTC. Protein product: CASSEYVGGGDGYTF.